A selection of T cell receptor beta chains follows, all from one sample in a study of shared clonotypes between healthy human individuals. The repertoire was sequenced with immunoSEQ multiplex PCR; TCRdb's copy has only in-frame clones and lacks some. The sample has some 2.4 million clones, over 85% seen once; the top ten hold 0.36%. Sequenced material: naive CD4+ T cells from PBMCs. These receptor sequences come from a man aged 18 to 30 in good health. Some clones in this sample may be carry-over from other donors' samples. The CDR3 runs from the conserved cysteine through the conserved F or W. The order of the fields is V gene, D gene, clone size, J gene, CDR3 protein, CDR3 DNA. The D gene is left open where the match is weak. Where a row states a size, it is once, few, many or the class of an expanded clone; other rows omit it.

V gene: TRBV28
D gene: -
clone size: -
J gene: TRBJ2-2
CDR3 protein: CASSLRGTGELFF
CDR3 DNA: TGTGCCAGCAGTTTACGGGGGACCGGGGAGCTGTTTTTT

V gene: TRBV30
D gene: TRBD1
clone size: -
J gene: TRBJ1-4
CDR3 protein: CAWSGGGQLNEKLFF
CDR3 DNA: TGTGCCTGGAGTGGGGGGGGACAGTTGAATGAAAAACTGTTTTTT

V gene: TRBV27
D gene: TRBD1
clone size: -
J gene: TRBJ1-1
CDR3 protein: CASSIGTGGHTEAFF
CDR3 DNA: TGTGCCAGCAGCATTGGGACAGGGGGTCACACTGAAGCTTTCTTT

V gene: TRBV7-2
D gene: -
clone size: -
J gene: TRBJ2-7
CDR3 protein: CASSLVLGDYEQYF
CDR3 DNA: TGTGCCAGCAGCTTAGTTCTAGGGGATTACGAGCAGTACTTC

V gene: TRBV7-3
D gene: -
clone size: -
J gene: TRBJ2-2
CDR3 protein: CASSVSAVNTGELFF
CDR3 DNA: TGTGCCAGCAGCGTGTCGGCGGTTAACACCGGGGAGCTGTTTTTT

V gene: TRBV28
D gene: -
clone size: once
J gene: TRBJ1-3
CDR3 protein: CASSLQGTNTIYF
CDR3 DNA: TGTGCCAGCAGTTTACAGGGTACTAACACCATATATTTT

V gene: TRBV9
D gene: -
clone size: -
J gene: TRBJ1-2
CDR3 protein: CASSVAHSGEGYTF
CDR3 DNA: TGTGCCAGCAGCGTAGCTCACTCAGGGGAAGGCTACACCTTC

V gene: TRBV7-9
D gene: -
clone size: -
J gene: TRBJ1-2
CDR3 protein: CASSLFVDSYGYTF
CDR3 DNA: TGTGCCAGCAGCTTATTTGTGGACAGCTATGGCTACACCTTC

V gene: TRBV29-1
D gene: -
clone size: few
J gene: TRBJ1-1
CDR3 protein: CSVVGLGAGKAFF
CDR3 DNA: TGCAGCGTTGTAGGTCTGGGGGCGGGAAAAGCTTTCTTT

V gene: TRBV28
D gene: -
clone size: -
J gene: TRBJ1-2
CDR3 protein: CASSERAAGKYGYTF
CDR3 DNA: TGTGCCAGCAGCGAGCGGGCCGCCGGGAAGTATGGCTACACCTTC

V gene: TRBV5-6
D gene: TRBD1
clone size: once
J gene: TRBJ2-7
CDR3 protein: CASSLWDRDLPEQYF
CDR3 DNA: TGTGCCAGCAGCTTGTGGGACAGGGACTTACCAGAGCAGTACTTC

V gene: TRBV2
D gene: TRBD2
clone size: few
J gene: TRBJ2-7
CDR3 protein: CAGRLAGEGEQYF
CDR3 DNA: TGTGCCGGCCGACTAGCGGGAGAGGGCGAGCAGTACTTC

V gene: TRBV6-1
D gene: -
clone size: -
J gene: TRBJ1-4
CDR3 protein: CASSEIIGEKLFF
CDR3 DNA: TGTGCCAGCAGTGAAATTATCGGGGAAAAACTGTTTTTT

V gene: TRBV4-3
D gene: -
clone size: once
J gene: TRBJ1-5
CDR3 protein: CASSQALGGPQHF
CDR3 DNA: TGCGCCAGCAGCCAAGCCCTTGGAGGGCCCCAGCATTTT

V gene: TRBV27
D gene: -
clone size: -
J gene: TRBJ2-1
CDR3 protein: CASSRAEEQFF
CDR3 DNA: TGTGCCAGCAGTAGGGCGGAGGAGCAGTTCTTC

V gene: TRBV2
D gene: TRBD1
clone size: -
J gene: TRBJ1-4
CDR3 protein: CASRYQTGGGEKLFF
CDR3 DNA: TGTGCCAGCCGCTATCAAACAGGGGGAGGGGAAAAACTGTTTTTT

V gene: TRBV10-1
D gene: -
clone size: once
J gene: TRBJ1-1
CDR3 protein: CAHPALNTEAFF
CDR3 DNA: TGCGCCCACCCCGCCTTGAACACTGAAGCTTTCTTT

V gene: TRBV9
D gene: -
clone size: -
J gene: TRBJ2-1
CDR3 protein: CASSVGQSTFNEQFF
CDR3 DNA: TGTGCCAGCAGCGTAGGGCAGTCGACTTTCAATGAGCAGTTCTTC

V gene: TRBV7-2
D gene: -
clone size: -
J gene: TRBJ1-5
CDR3 protein: CASSYTQGLQPQHF
CDR3 DNA: TGTGCCAGCAGCTATACTCAGGGGCTCCAGCCCCAGCATTTT

V gene: TRBV27
D gene: -
clone size: once
J gene: TRBJ2-5
CDR3 protein: CASSLPGETQYF
CDR3 DNA: TGTGCCAGCAGTTTACCGGGGGAGACCCAGTACTTC

V gene: TRBV21-1
D gene: -
clone size: -
J gene: TRBJ2-7
CDR3 protein: CASSTRARPYEQYF
CDR3 DNA: TGTGCCAGCAGCACCAGGGCCCGACCCTACGAGCAGTACTTC

V gene: TRBV28
D gene: -
clone size: -
J gene: TRBJ2-3
CDR3 protein: CASSFSRGTDTQYF
CDR3 DNA: TGTGCCAGCAGTTTCAGTAGAGGCACAGATACGCAGTATTTT

V gene: TRBV15
D gene: TRBD2
clone size: once
J gene: TRBJ2-1
CDR3 protein: CATSRTGTSGSSYNEQFF
CDR3 DNA: TGTGCCACCAGCAGAACCGGGACTAGCGGGAGCTCCTACAATGAGCAGTTCTTC

V gene: TRBV28
D gene: TRBD2
clone size: once
J gene: TRBJ2-1
CDR3 protein: CASSSLIAGSYNEQFF
CDR3 DNA: TGTGCCAGCAGTTCCCTCATAGCGGGGTCGTACAATGAGCAGTTCTTC

V gene: TRBV29-1
D gene: -
clone size: -
J gene: TRBJ2-3
CDR3 protein: CSASRGASTDTQYF
CDR3 DNA: TGCAGCGCCTCCCGGGGGGCTAGCACAGATACGCAGTATTTT

V gene: TRBV7-6
D gene: -
clone size: -
J gene: TRBJ2-7
CDR3 protein: CASIERIGVLYEQYF
CDR3 DNA: TGTGCCAGCATCGAACGAATAGGGGTCCTCTACGAGCAGTACTTC

V gene: TRBV19
D gene: TRBD2
clone size: -
J gene: TRBJ2-3
CDR3 protein: CASSIGTSGSTDTQYF
CDR3 DNA: TGTGCCAGTAGTATCGGGACTAGCGGTAGCACAGATACGCAGTATTTT

V gene: TRBV4-1
D gene: TRBD2
clone size: once
J gene: TRBJ2-7
CDR3 protein: CASSQGGGDSYEQYF
CDR3 DNA: TGCGCCAGCAGCCAAGGCGGGGGGGACAGCTACGAGCAGTACTTC

V gene: TRBV4-1
D gene: TRBD1
clone size: -
J gene: TRBJ2-6
CDR3 protein: CASSHLTGEFSGANVLTF
CDR3 DNA: TGCGCCAGCAGCCACCTGACAGGGGAATTCTCTGGGGCCAACGTCCTGACTTTC

V gene: TRBV5-1
D gene: TRBD1
clone size: once
J gene: TRBJ2-3
CDR3 protein: CASSSGTDTDTQYF
CDR3 DNA: TGCGCCAGCAGCTCCGGGACAGACACAGATACGCAGTATTTT

V gene: TRBV5-1
D gene: -
clone size: -
J gene: TRBJ2-4
CDR3 protein: CASSPDLAKNIQYF
CDR3 DNA: TGCGCCAGCAGCCCGGACCTAGCCAAAAACATTCAGTACTTC

V gene: TRBV7-2
D gene: -
clone size: -
J gene: TRBJ2-7
CDR3 protein: CASSFSGVSPYEQYF
CDR3 DNA: TGTGCCAGCAGCTTTTCAGGGGTATCCCCCTACGAGCAGTACTTC

V gene: TRBV11-3
D gene: TRBD1
clone size: -
J gene: TRBJ1-1
CDR3 protein: CASSLRQGATEAFF
CDR3 DNA: TGTGCCAGCAGCTTACGACAGGGGGCGACTGAAGCTTTCTTT

V gene: TRBV18
D gene: TRBD1
clone size: -
J gene: TRBJ1-1
CDR3 protein: CASSPGQGGNTEAFF
CDR3 DNA: TGTGCCAGCTCACCCGGACAGGGTGGGAACACTGAAGCTTTCTTT

V gene: TRBV6-5
D gene: TRBD2
clone size: -
J gene: TRBJ2-1
CDR3 protein: CASSPWGGNEQFF
CDR3 DNA: TGTGCCAGCAGCCCGTGGGGGGGCAATGAGCAGTTCTTC

V gene: TRBV19
D gene: TRBD2
clone size: -
J gene: TRBJ2-3
CDR3 protein: CASATAGGWAQYF
CDR3 DNA: TGTGCCAGTGCTACAGCGGGAGGGTGGGCGCAGTATTTT

V gene: TRBV29-1
D gene: -
clone size: -
J gene: TRBJ2-3
CDR3 protein: CSVGGRVSDTQYF
CDR3 DNA: TGCAGCGTTGGGGGCAGGGTCTCAGATACGCAGTATTTT

V gene: TRBV19
D gene: -
clone size: -
J gene: TRBJ2-7
CDR3 protein: CASSGGYTLRSYEQYF
CDR3 DNA: TGTGCCAGTAGCGGAGGGTACACCCTTCGCTCCTACGAGCAGTACTTC

V gene: TRBV18
D gene: -
clone size: -
J gene: TRBJ1-4
CDR3 protein: CASSPNSAEKLFF
CDR3 DNA: TGTGCCAGCTCACCAAATTCGGCTGAAAAACTGTTTTTT

V gene: TRBV7-2
D gene: TRBD2
clone size: -
J gene: TRBJ2-3
CDR3 protein: CASSLVASGSYETDTQYF
CDR3 DNA: TGTGCCAGCAGCTTAGTCGCTAGCGGGAGTTATGAAACAGATACGCAGTATTTT

V gene: TRBV7-3
D gene: TRBD2
clone size: -
J gene: TRBJ2-1
CDR3 protein: CASSLGTSPNEQFF
CDR3 DNA: TGTGCCAGCAGCTTGGGGACTAGCCCCAATGAGCAGTTCTTC

V gene: TRBV9
D gene: TRBD2
clone size: -
J gene: TRBJ2-1
CDR3 protein: CASSAVSGERSYNEQFF
CDR3 DNA: TGTGCCAGCAGCGCCGTTAGCGGGGAACGGTCCTACAATGAGCAGTTCTTC

V gene: TRBV28
D gene: -
clone size: -
J gene: TRBJ2-3
CDR3 protein: CASSYLGRDTQYF
CDR3 DNA: TGTGCCAGCAGTTATCTGGGAAGGGATACGCAGTATTTT

V gene: TRBV7-8
D gene: -
clone size: -
J gene: TRBJ2-3
CDR3 protein: CASSRPRVRDTQYF
CDR3 DNA: TGTGCCAGCAGCCGCCCCAGGGTCCGGGATACGCAGTATTTT

V gene: TRBV19
D gene: TRBD1
clone size: -
J gene: TRBJ1-5
CDR3 protein: CASTQRWSGGVRQPQHF
CDR3 DNA: TGTGCCAGTACTCAGAGGTGGTCAGGGGGCGTTCGGCAGCCCCAGCATTTT

V gene: TRBV6-4
D gene: -
clone size: -
J gene: TRBJ2-7
CDR3 protein: CASSPRHEQYF
CDR3 DNA: TGTGCCAGCAGCCCCCGCCACGAGCAGTACTTC

V gene: TRBV6-1
D gene: -
clone size: -
J gene: TRBJ2-2
CDR3 protein: CASSEFRDTGELFF
CDR3 DNA: TGTGCCAGCAGTGAATTTAGGGACACCGGGGAGCTGTTTTTT

V gene: TRBV2
D gene: -
clone size: -
J gene: TRBJ2-3
CDR3 protein: CASRKGGFSTDTQYF
CDR3 DNA: TGTGCCAGCAGGAAGGGGGGATTCAGCACAGATACGCAGTATTTT

V gene: TRBV19
D gene: TRBD1
clone size: -
J gene: TRBJ1-4
CDR3 protein: CASSAPGQFFAANEKLFF
CDR3 DNA: TGTGCCAGTAGTGCCCCGGGACAGTTTTTTGCGGCTAATGAAAAACTGTTTTTT

V gene: TRBV4-2
D gene: -
clone size: -
J gene: TRBJ1-6
CDR3 protein: CASNQRTLSGYNSPLHF
CDR3 DNA: TGTGCCAGCAACCAAAGGACCCTCTCCGGATATAATTCACCCCTCCACTTT